This T cell receptor beta chain appears in the sequencing data of a study of T cell responses to AZD1222 COVID-19 vaccine. Study findings and constraints: Only a handful of people who got AZD1222 tested seropositive at baseline. Following two doses of AZD1222, Spike-specific TCR breadth and depth rose. Repertoires were obtained only post-peak T cell response.

A word on this clone: Its antigen is not known.

The CDR3 sequence is 14 residues long. Looked up from germline, CDR1 is SGHTS and CDR2 is YDEGEE. Between the trimmed V and J ends, which lost 4 bases and 5 bases, there was a span of 13 bases. TCRdb keeps only in-frame clones here, not all; method: immunoSEQ multiplex PCR. Of 95,000 to 150,000 clones in the sample, 85% to 90% were seen once. The specimen was peripheral blood, collected on day 0 of AZD1222 vaccination. The origin of this receptor is an adult in good health. The chain recombines TRBV5-8 with TRBJ2-4, with D maybe TRBD2 (6 bases). The CDR3 sequence: CASSLGTGENIQYF. CDR3 bases: TGTGCCAGCAGCCTTGGGACTGGAGAAAACATTCAGTACTTC.